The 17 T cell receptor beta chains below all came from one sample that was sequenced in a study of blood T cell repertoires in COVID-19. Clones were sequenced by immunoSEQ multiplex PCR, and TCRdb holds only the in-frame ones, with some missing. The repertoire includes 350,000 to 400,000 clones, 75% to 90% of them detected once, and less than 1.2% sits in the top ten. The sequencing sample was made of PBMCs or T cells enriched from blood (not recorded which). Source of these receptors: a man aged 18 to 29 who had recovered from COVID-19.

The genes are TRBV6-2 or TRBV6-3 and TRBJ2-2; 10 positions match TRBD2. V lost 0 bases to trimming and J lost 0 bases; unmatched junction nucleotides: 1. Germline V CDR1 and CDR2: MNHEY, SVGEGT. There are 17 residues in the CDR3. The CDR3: CASSYSLAGANTGELFF. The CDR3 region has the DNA TGTGCCAGCAGTTACTCCCTAGCGGGGGCGAACACCGGGGAGCTGTTTTTT.

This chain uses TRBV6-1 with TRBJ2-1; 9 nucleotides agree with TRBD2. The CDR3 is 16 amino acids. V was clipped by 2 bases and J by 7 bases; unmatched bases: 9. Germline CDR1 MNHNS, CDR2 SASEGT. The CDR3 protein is CASSENEVRGGNEQFF. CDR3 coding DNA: TGTGCCAGCAGTGAAAATGAAGTGCGGGGGGGAAATGAGCAGTTCTTC.

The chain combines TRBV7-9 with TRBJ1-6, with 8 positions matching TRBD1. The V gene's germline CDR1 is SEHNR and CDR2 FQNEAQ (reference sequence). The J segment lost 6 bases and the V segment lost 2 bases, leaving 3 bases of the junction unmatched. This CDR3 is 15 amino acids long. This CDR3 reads CASSLSDRGNSPLHF. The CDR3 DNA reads TGTGCCAGCAGCTTAAGCGACAGGGGTAATTCACCCCTCCACTTT.

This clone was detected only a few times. This chain's CDR3 is CASSLGHGNQPQHF. The DNA of the CDR3 is TGTGCCAGCAGCTTGGGACACGGCAATCAGCCCCAGCATTTT. The V and J genes are TRBV5-6 and TRBJ1-5; D unclear. The CDR3 has 14 residues. CDR1 is SGHDT, CDR2 YYEEEE, per germline. V was pared by 0 bases and J by 2 bases, with 6 bases between.

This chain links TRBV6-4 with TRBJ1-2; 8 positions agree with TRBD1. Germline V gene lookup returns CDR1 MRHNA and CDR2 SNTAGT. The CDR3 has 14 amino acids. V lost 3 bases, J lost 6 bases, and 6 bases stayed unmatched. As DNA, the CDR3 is TGTGCCAGCAGTGAGACAGGGGATAGGGATGGCTACACCTTC. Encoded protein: CASSETGDRDGYTF.

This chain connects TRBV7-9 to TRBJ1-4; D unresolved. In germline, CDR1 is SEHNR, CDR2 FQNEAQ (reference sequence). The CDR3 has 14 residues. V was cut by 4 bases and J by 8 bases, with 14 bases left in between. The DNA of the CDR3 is TGTGCCAGCAGCTACCTTGCAGGAGGAGAAAAACTGTTTTTT. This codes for CASSYLAGGEKLFF.

The CDR3 spells CASSTSATSSYNEQFF. CDR3 coding DNA: TGTGCCTCCTCGACTAGCGCAACGAGCTCCTACAATGAGCAGTTCTTC. This chain links TRBV24-1 with TRBJ2-1; 8 bases agree with TRBD2. V lost 12 bases to trimming and J lost 0 bases; unmatched junction nucleotides: 12. This CDR3 has 16 amino acids. Germline V gene sequence: CDR1 KGHDR, CDR2 SFDVKD.

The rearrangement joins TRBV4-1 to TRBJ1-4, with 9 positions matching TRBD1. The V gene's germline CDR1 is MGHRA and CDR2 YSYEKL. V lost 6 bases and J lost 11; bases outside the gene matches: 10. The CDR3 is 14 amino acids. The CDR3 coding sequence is TGCGCCAGCAGGCCCCCCGGACAGGGGAAGAAACTGTTTTTT. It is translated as CASRPPGQGKKLFF.

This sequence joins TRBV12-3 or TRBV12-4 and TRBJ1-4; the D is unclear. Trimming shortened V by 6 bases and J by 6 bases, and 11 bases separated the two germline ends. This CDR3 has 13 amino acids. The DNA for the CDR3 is TGTGCCAGCAGGAGAGGCTTGGATGAAAAACTGTTTTTT. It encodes CASRRGLDEKLFF.

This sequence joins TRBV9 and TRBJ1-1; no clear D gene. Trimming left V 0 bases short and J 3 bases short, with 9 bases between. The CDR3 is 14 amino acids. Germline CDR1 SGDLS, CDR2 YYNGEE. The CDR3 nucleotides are TGTGCCAGCAGCGTAGCGCGGGGTGACACTGAAGCTTTCTTT. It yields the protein CASSVARGDTEAFF. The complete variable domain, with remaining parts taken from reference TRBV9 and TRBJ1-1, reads DSGVTQTPKHLITATGQRVTLRCSPRSGDLSVYWYQQSLDQGLQFLIQYYNGEERAKGNILERFSAQQFPDLHSELNLSSLELGDSALYFCASSVARGDTEAFFGQGTRLTVV.

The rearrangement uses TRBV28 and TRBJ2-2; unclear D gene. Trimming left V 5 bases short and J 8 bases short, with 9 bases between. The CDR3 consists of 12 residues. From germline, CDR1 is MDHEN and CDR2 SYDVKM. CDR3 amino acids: CASSLRLGELFF. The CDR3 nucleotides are TGTGCCAGCAGTCTCCGGTTGGGGGAGCTGTTTTTT.

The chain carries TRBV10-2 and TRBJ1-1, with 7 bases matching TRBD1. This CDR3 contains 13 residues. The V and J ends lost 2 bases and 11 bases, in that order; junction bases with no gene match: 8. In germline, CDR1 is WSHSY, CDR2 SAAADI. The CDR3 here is CASSEPRGPRAFF. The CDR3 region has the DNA TGCGCCAGCAGTGAGCCAAGGGGGCCAAGGGCTTTCTTT.

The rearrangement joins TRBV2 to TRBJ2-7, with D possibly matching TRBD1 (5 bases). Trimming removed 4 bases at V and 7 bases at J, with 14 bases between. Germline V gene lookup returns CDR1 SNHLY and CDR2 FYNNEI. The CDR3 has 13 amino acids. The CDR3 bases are TGTGCCAGCAGTGTCCTTGGGGCTTTGGAGCAGTACTTC. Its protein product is CASSVLGALEQYF. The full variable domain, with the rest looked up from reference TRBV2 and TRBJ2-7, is EPEVTQTPSHQVTQMGQEVILRCVPISNHLYFYWYRQILGQKVEFLVSFYNNEISEKSEIFDDQFSVERPDGSNFTLKIRSTKLEDSAMYFCASSVLGALEQYFGPGTRLTVT.

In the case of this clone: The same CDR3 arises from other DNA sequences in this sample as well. Here the CDR3 reads CASSVAATNEKLFF. CDR3 bases: TGTGCCAGCAGCGTGGCTGCAACTAATGAAAAACTGTTTTTT. The rearrangement joins TRBV9 to TRBJ1-4, with D unresolved. Germline V gene data show CDR1 as SGDLS and CDR2 as YYNGEE. The CDR3 has 14 residues. The V gene lost 2 bases and the J gene lost 0 bases, with 5 bases spanning the gap.

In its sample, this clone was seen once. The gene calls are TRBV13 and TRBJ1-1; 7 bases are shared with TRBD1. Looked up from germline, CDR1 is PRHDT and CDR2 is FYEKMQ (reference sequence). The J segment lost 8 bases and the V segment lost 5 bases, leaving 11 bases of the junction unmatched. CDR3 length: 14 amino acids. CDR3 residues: CASSPQGSEGEAFF. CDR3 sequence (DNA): TGTGCCAGCAGCCCACAGGGGAGTGAGGGAGAAGCTTTCTTT.

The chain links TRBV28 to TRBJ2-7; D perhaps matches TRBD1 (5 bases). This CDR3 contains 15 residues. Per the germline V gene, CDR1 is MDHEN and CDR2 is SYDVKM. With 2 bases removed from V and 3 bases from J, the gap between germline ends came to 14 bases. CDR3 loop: CASSLRMAGHYEQYF. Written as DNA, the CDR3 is TGTGCCAGCAGTTTAAGGATGGCAGGGCACTACGAGCAGTACTTC.

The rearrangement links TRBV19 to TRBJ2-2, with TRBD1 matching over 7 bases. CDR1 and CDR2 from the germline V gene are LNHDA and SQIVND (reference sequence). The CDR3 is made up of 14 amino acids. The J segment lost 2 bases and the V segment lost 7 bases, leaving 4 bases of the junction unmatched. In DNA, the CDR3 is TGTGCCAGTATGAGGGGGCCAAACACCGGGGAGCTGTTTTTT. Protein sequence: CASMRGPNTGELFF.